This T cell receptor (beta chain) originates from a study of Tregs in tolerant kidney transplant recipients. Study overall: The nonmyeloablative bone marrow transplants came from related graft donors, with transient mixed chimerism. Study conclusions and caveats: The small number of patients limits these findings pending further validation.

Trimming shortened V by 3 bases and J by 8 bases, and 15 bases separated the two germline ends. Germline CDR1 is SGHNT and CDR2 is YYREEE (reference sequence). The length of the CDR3 is 14 residues. As concerns this clone: What it recognizes is unknown.

Repertoires were generated with immunoSEQ multiplex PCR, while TCRdb's copy carries only in-frame clones and drops some. The table includes about 61,000 clones, roughly 88% detected once. The sequencing here drew on Tregs from blood, taken before the transplant. This rearrangement joins TRBV5-4 to TRBJ2-1; either TRBD1 or TRBD2 may supply D (5 bases each). This clonotype was obtained from a human donor who received a combined kidney and bone marrow transplant. The CDR3 DNA is TGTGCCAGCAGCTATACCCTAGGGACCGATGAGCAGTTCTTC. It yields the protein CASSYTLGTDEQFF.